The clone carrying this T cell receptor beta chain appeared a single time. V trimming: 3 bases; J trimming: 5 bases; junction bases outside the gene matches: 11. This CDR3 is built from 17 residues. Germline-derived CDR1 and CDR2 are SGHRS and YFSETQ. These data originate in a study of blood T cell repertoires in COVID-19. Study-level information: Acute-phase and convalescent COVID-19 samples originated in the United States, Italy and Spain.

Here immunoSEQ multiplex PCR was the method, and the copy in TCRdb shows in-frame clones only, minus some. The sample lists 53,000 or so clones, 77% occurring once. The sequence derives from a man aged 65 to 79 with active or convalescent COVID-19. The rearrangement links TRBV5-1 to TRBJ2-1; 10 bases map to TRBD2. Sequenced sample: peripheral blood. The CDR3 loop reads CASSWGPSGSRNNEQFF. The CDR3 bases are TGCGCCAGCAGCTGGGGGCCTAGCGGGAGTCGAAACAATGAGCAGTTCTTC.